This TCR beta chain was sequenced during a study of early T cells in non-severe SARS-CoV-2 infection. The overall study: Sequenced material consisted of bulk RNA (from unsorted whole blood), and chains were unpaired.

Individual cDNA molecules each received unique molecular identifiers attached to them. One entry per CDR3 protein results from TCRdb running MiXCR on the 5' RACE reads. The repertoire holds 65,000 to 95,000 distinct CDR3 sequences, with 9% to 15% as singletons. The germline V gene has CDR1 KGHSH and CDR2 LQKENI. V was cut by 2 bases and J by 5 bases, with 2 bases left in between. This CDR3 spans 11 amino acids. This clonotype was counted only a few times. This clonotype was obtained from an adult who was a healthcare worker with PCR-confirmed SARS-CoV-2 infection or an uninfected control (not recorded which). The donor label of this sample is uncertain. The chain couples TRBV18 to TRBJ2-3, with no clear D. This sample comprised whole blood, obtained at baseline. The CDR3 sequence: CASSPEDTQYF. For the CDR3, the DNA is TGTGCCAGCTCACCAGAAGATACGCAGTATTTT.